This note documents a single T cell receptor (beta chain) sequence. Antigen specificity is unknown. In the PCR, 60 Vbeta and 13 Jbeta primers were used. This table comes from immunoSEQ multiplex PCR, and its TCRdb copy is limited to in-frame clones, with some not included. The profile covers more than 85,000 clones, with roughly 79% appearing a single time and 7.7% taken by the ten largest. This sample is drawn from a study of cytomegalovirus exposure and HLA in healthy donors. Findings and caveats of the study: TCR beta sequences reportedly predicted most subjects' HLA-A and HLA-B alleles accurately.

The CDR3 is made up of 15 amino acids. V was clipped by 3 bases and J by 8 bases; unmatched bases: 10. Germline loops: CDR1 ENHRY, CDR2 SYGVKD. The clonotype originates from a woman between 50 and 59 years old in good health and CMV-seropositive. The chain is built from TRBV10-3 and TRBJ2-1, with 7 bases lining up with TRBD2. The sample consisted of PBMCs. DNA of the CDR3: TGTGCCATCAGTGAAAGGAGCGGGATAGGCGATGAGCAGTTCTTC. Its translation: CAISERSGIGDEQFF.